These T cell receptor beta chains were read from a single sample in a study of OX40 agonist ivuxolimab in advanced cancers. Sequencing was performed with immunoSEQ multiplex PCR; in TCRdb, only in-frame clones are kept and a portion is missing. Of about 75,000 clones listed, under 95% are singletons. This sample comprised CD4+ or CD8+ T cells sorted from blood, obtained in a trial of the OX40 agonist ivuxolimab. These receptors originate from an adult with an advanced solid tumor such as melanoma, head and neck, liver or kidney cancer. Each CDR3 is given without its conserved first and last residue. Size tells how often a clone was seen (once, few, many) or the class of an expanded clone, and some rows leave it out.

j_call v_call clone_size cdr3_aa
TRBJ2-1 TRBV7-2 NA ASSLVAGGFNEQF
TRBJ1-1 TRBV9 NA ASSDSPRNTEAF
TRBJ1-4 TRBV9 NA ASSVGASEKLF
TRBJ1-5 TRBV6-6 NA ASSTGRGENQPQH
TRBJ2-7 TRBV7-8 NA ASSLPSGRTTEQY
TRBJ1-2 TRBV7-2 NA ASSPQGGPLYGYT
TRBJ2-4 TRBV18 NA ASSLQGRENIQY
TRBJ2-5 TRBV7-2 NA ASSPRGKTQY
TRBJ2-1 TRBV6-1 once ASSAWGYNEQF
TRBJ1-1 TRBV28 once ASSLTGGTEAF
TRBJ2-7 TRBV5-4 NA ASSLGAPSGSNNEQY
TRBJ1-2 TRBV5-4 NA ASSPGGQGNYGYT
TRBJ2-5 TRBV15 NA ATSRAVDRGETQY
TRBJ2-3 TRBV2 NA ASSVVSGSTDTQY
TRBJ2-7 TRBV7-9 once ASSSPRGRDHDEQY
TRBJ1-1 TRBV29-1 NA SVEASTGSTEAF
TRBJ1-1 TRBV10-3 NA AIRDSLNTEAF